This T cell receptor (beta chain) was profiled in a study of T cell responses to AZD1222 COVID-19 vaccine. Study-level results: Unmutated regions of variants are reportedly targeted by nearly half of spike-specific TCRs.

Data came from immunoSEQ multiplex PCR; TCRdb stores just in-frame clones and leaves some out. The sample contains around 150,000 clones, 90% of which appear only once. This CDR3 contains 14 residues. Germline V gives CDR1 LGHDT, CDR2 YNNKEL (reference sequence). V was cut by 2 bases and J by 4 bases, with 11 bases left in between. Remarks on this clone: What it recognizes is unknown.

The material sequenced was peripheral blood, taken 28 days after the second AZD1222 dose. The chain uses TRBV3-1 (or the pseudogene TRBV3-2) and TRBJ1-1; D is unresolved. This TCR was recovered from an adult who received the AZD1222 COVID-19 vaccine. CDR3 sequence reads: CASSQNNRGTEAFF. CDR3 in DNA: TGTGCCAGCAGCCAAAACAACCGGGGCACTGAAGCTTTCTTT.